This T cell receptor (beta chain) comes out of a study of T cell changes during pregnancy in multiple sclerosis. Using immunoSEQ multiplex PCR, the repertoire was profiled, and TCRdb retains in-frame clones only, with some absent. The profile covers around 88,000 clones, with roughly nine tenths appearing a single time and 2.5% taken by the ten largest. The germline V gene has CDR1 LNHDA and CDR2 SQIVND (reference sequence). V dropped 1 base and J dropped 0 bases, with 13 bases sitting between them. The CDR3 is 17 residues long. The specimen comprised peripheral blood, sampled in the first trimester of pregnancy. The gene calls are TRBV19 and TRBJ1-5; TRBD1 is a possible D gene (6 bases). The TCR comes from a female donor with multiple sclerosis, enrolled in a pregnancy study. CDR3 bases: TGTGCCAGTAGTATAGGGCGGGGGGCGGATAGCAATCAGCCCCAGCATTTT. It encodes CASSIGRGADSNQPQHF.